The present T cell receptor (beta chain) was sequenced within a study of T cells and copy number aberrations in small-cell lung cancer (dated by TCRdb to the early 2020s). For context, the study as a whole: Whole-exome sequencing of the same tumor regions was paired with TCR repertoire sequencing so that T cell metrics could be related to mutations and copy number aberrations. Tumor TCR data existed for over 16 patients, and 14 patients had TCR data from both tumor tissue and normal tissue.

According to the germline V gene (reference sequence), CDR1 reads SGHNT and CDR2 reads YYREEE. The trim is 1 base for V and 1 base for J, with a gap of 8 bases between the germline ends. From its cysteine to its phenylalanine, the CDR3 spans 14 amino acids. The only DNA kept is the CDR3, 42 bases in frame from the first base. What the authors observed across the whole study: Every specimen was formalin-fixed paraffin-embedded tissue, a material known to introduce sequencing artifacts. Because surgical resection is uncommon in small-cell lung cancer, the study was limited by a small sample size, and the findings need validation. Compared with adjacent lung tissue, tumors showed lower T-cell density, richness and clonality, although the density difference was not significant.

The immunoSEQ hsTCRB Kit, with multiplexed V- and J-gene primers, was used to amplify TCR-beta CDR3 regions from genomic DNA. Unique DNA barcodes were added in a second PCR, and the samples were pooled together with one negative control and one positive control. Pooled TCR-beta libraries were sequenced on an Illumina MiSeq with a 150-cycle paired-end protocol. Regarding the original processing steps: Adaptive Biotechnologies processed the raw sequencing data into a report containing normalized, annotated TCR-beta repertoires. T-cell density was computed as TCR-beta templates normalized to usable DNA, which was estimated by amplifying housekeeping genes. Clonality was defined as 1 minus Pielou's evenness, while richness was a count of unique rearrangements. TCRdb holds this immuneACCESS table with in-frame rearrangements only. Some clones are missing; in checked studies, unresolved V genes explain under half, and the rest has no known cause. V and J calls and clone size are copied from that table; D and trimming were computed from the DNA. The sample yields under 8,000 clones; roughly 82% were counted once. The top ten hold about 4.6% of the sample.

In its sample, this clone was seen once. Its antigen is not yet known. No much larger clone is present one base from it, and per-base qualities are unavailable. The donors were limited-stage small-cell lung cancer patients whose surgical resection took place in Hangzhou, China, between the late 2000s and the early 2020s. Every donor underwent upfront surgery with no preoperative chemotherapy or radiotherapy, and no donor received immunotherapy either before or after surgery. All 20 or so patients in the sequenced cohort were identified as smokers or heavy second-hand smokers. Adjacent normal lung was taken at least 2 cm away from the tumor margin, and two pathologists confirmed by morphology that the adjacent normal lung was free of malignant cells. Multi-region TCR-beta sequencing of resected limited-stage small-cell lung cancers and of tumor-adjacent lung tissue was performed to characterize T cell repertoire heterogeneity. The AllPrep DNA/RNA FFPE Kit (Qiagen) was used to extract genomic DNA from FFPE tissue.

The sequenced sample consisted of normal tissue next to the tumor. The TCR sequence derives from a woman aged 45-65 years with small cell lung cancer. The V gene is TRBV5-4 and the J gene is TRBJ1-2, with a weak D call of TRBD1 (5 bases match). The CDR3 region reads CASSLTGVNYGYTF. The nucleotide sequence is TGTGCCAGCAGCTTGACGGGGGTTAACTATGGCTACACCTTC.